The rows below give T cell receptor beta chains drawn from one sample of a study of blood T cell repertoires in COVID-19. The data were produced by immunoSEQ multiplex PCR, yet TCRdb's version contains in-frame clones alone and is incomplete. The repertoire holds some 250,000 clones, with about 83% as singletons. Sequenced material: peripheral blood. All receptors come from a man aged 30 to 45 who had recovered from COVID-19. Both conserved end residues are trimmed from each CDR3.

v_call	j_call	cdr3_aa
TRBV7-9	TRBJ1-2	ASSLVQGARGYT
TRBV7-6	TRBJ2-6	ASSRVTGSTGANVLT
TRBV7-9	TRBJ1-2	ASSFNFPPVHYGYT
TRBV3-1/TRBV3-2	TRBJ2-2	ASSQRGRTGELF
TRBV5-8	TRBJ1-4	ASSFIGTGGEKLF
TRBV19	TRBJ2-5	ASSLRPGLEETQY
TRBV7-8	TRBJ1-1	ASSPDRDTEAF
TRBV7-2	TRBJ1-1	ASSPRLSTEAF
TRBV19	TRBJ1-1	ASTRQGRGTEAF
TRBV10-3	TRBJ2-5	AIGAGQETQY
TRBV10-3	TRBJ2-5	ASKSRTSETAEETQY
TRBV6-5	TRBJ2-7	ASSYGTTGVAYEQY
TRBV5-8	TRBJ1-3	ASSLGVAGNTIY
TRBV2	TRBJ2-3	ASTGTNTDTQY
TRBV3-1/TRBV3-2	TRBJ1-6	ASSLNLNSPLH
TRBV6-6	TRBJ1-4	ASRRSGGENEKLF
TRBV18	TRBJ1-1	ASSPLTGVGTEAF
TRBV3-1/TRBV3-2	TRBJ2-2	ASSQAGLGRPGGGELF
TRBV28	TRBJ1-4	ASRPVGGSEKLF
TRBV6-6	TRBJ2-1	AIAGGPSYNEQF
TRBV19	TRBJ1-2	ASSIGGGDGYGYT
TRBV4-2	TRBJ2-6	ASSQDSLSGANVLT